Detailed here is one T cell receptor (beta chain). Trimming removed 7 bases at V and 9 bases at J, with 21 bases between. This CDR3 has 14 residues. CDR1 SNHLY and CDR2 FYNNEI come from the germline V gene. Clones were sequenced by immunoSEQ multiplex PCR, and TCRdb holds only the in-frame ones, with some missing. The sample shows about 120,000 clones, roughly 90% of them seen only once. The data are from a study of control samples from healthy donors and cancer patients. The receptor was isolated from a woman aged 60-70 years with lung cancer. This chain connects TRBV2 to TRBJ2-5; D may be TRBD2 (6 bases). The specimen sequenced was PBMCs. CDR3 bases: TGTGCCAGCACCACCCCGGGGGTGGGTGGGCCCCAGTACTTC. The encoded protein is CASTTPGVGGPQYF.